This T cell receptor (beta chain) emerged from a study of shared clonotypes between healthy human individuals. Samples underwent the assay at deep level. The method was immunoSEQ multiplex PCR; TCRdb's version includes in-frame clones alone and lacks a portion of them. The table records 2,500,000 or so clones, 85% to 95% of them present only once. The germline V gene has CDR1 LNHDA and CDR2 SQIVND (reference sequence). This CDR3 has 15 residues. Unmatched junction bases numbered 7, after V lost 3 bases and J lost 6 bases. The sequence was obtained from a young man in good health. Some clones in this sample may be carry-over from other donors' samples. Material: naive CD4+ T cells from PBMCs. Sample subset: CD45RA+ positively selected. The chain uses TRBV19 and TRBJ2-1; TRBD1 agrees at 8 bases. This CDR3 reads CASSIRTGTVNEQFF. Here the CDR3 DNA reads TGTGCCAGTAGTATCCGGACAGGGACTGTCAATGAGCAGTTCTTC.